Listed here is a single T cell receptor beta chain. As yet, its antigen is unknown. The data belong to a study of vaccination effects on CD4 cells after COVID-19. As for the study in general: Median timing of post-vaccine samples was 72 days after the second dose.

At the end of 9 to 11 days of culture, CD4+ T cells were isolated. Each participant was administered two doses of either the BNT162b2 or the mRNA-1273 vaccine. Sequenced by immunoSEQ multiplex PCR; TCRdb stores in-frame clones only, minus some. The sample consists of approximately 60,000 clones, under 85% of them appearing once. The V and J ends lost 1 base and 6 bases respectively, with 14 bases between them. This CDR3 contains 15 residues. Germline assignment: CDR1 SGHRS and CDR2 YFSETQ. The sequencing here drew on CD4+ T cells from PBMCs cultured without peptide, taken after COVID-19 vaccination. The TCR originated in a human donor who received a COVID-19 vaccine. The chain uses TRBV5-1 and TRBJ2-1; a possible D gene is TRBD2 (5 bases). As DNA, the CDR3 is TGCGCCAGCAGCTTGCGACTCTCGGAGGCCAATGAGCAGTTCTTC. This encodes CASSLRLSEANEQFF.